The entry below gives a single TCR beta chain sequence along with its context. Clones were sequenced by immunoSEQ multiplex PCR, and TCRdb holds only the in-frame ones, with some missing. The data show 100,000 to 150,000 clones, approximately 84% seen once. This sample is part of a study of blood T cell repertoires in COVID-19. Background on the study: Acute-phase and convalescent COVID-19 samples originated in the United States, Italy and Spain.

This TCR derives from a woman aged 55-70 years with acute or convalescent COVID-19. Sequencing used peripheral blood.

The CDR3 DNA reads as TGTGCCAGCAGCTTATTGAATTCAGATACTAAAGCTTTCTTT. Residues: CASSLLNSDTKAFF. The chain recombines TRBV7-8 with TRBJ1-1; unclear D gene. V lost 2 bases and J 9 bases, leaving 16 bases between the germline ends. CDR1 and CDR2 (germline): SGHVS, FQNEAQ. This CDR3 spans 14 amino acids.